Given below is one T cell receptor (beta chain) in context. No antigen is known for it. CDR3 length equals 16 residues. Germline CDR1 SGHVS, CDR2 FNYEAQ. The germline V and J ends were trimmed by 2 bases and 3 bases, with 16 bases remaining between them. This sample was taken from a study of OX40 agonist ivuxolimab in advanced cancers. About the research overall: Earlier anti-PD-1, anti-PD-L1 or anti-CTLA-4 therapy was permitted; roughly 40% had received some. General study results and limits: CD8+ T cells showed, on average, more clonal expansion than CD4+ cells. At 0.1 to 3.0 mg/kg, CD4+ and CD8+ blood T cells expanded clonally by week 6. Partial responders at 0.1-3.0 mg/kg had among the lowest clonal expansion.

Profiling relied on immunoSEQ multiplex PCR, and the TCRdb table lists in-frame clones only, not all of them. The table lists some 34,000 clones, 75% to 90% of them singletons. Here the sequenced sample was CD4+ or CD8+ T cells sorted from blood, taken in a trial of the OX40 agonist ivuxolimab. This TCR was sampled from an adult with an advanced solid tumor such as melanoma, head and neck, liver or kidney cancer. The genes are TRBV7-6 and TRBJ2-5, with D perhaps TRBD2 (5 bases). Here the CDR3 reads CASSLNVEGLEETQYF. The CDR3 nucleotides read TGTGCCAGCAGCTTAAACGTCGAGGGTTTGGAAGAGACCCAGTACTTC.